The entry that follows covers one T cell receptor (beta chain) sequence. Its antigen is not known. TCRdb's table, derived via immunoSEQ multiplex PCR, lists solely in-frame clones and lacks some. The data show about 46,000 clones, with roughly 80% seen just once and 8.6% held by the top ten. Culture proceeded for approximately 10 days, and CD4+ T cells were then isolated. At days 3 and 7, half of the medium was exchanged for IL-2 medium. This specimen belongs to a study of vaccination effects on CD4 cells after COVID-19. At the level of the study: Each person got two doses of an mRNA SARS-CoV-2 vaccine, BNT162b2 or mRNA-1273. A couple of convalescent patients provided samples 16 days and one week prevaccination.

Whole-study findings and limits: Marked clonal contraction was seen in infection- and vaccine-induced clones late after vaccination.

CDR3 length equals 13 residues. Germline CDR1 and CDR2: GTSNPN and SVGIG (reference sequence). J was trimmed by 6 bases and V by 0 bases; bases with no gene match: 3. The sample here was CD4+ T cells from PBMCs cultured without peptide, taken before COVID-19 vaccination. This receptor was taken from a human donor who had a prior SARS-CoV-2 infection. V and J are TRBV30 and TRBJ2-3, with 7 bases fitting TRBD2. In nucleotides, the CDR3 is TGTGCCTGGAGTGTATCGGGGGGTGATACGCAGTATTTT. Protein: CAWSVSGGDTQYF.